Presented here are 3 T cell receptor beta chains from one specimen sequenced in a study of Graves' ophthalmopathy and Graves' hyperthyroidism. Amplification of TCR beta CDR3 regions used RNA transcripts. HTBI primers primed a first-round RT-PCR, and a second-round multiplex PCR followed. TCRdb re-derived calls from the multiplex PCR reads in MiXCR, one entry per CDR3 protein. The sample shows under 800,000 distinct CDR3 sequences, around a fifth of them seen only once. Input material: peripheral blood. The receptors were gathered from a woman in her late teens or twenties with stable Graves' hyperthyroidism. Some clones in this sample may be carry-over from other donors' samples.

This clonotype was recorded at least ten times. The chain recombines TRBV3-1 with TRBJ1-5, with no clear D. CDR1 LGHDT and CDR2 YNNKEL come from the germline V gene (reference sequence). This CDR3 region has 13 residues. V was clipped by 0 bases and J by 9 bases, with 9 bases between them. The CDR3 nucleotides read TGTGCCAGCAGCCAAGACGAAGGTCGGCCCCAGCATTTT. Protein: CASSQDEGRPQHF.

The chain links TRBV30 to TRBJ2-7; D possibly corresponds to TRBD1 (5 bases). Germline CDR1 reads GTSNPN; CDR2 reads SVGIG (reference sequence). CDR3 length: 13 residues. Trimming took 2 bases from V and 4 from J, leaving 12 bases between them. The CDR3 sequence: CAWSPSGLYEQYF. DNA for the CDR3: TGTGCCTGGAGTCCATCAGGGTTGTACGAGCAGTACTTC.

This chain uses TRBV10-3 with TRBJ1-2, with D unresolved. The CDR3 loop spans 15 amino acids. Germline assignment: CDR1 ENHRY and CDR2 SYGVKD. The germline V and J ends were trimmed by 6 bases and 8 bases, with 22 bases remaining between them. This CDR3 reads CAIRNPAGPREGYTF. In DNA, the CDR3 is TGTGCCATCAGAAATCCTGCCGGGCCCCGAGAGGGCTACACCTTC.